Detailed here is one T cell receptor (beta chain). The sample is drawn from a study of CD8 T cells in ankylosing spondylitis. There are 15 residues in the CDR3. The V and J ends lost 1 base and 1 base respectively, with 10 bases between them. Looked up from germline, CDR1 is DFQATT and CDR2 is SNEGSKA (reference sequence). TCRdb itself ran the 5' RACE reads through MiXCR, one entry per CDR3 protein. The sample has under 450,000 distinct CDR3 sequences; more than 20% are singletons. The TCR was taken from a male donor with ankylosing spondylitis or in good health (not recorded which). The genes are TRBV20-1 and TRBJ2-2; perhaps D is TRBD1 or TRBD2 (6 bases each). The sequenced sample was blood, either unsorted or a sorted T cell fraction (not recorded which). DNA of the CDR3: TGCAGTGCTAGAGCTGGGGGGCTGAACACCGGGGAGCTGTTTTTT. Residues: CSARAGGLNTGELFF.